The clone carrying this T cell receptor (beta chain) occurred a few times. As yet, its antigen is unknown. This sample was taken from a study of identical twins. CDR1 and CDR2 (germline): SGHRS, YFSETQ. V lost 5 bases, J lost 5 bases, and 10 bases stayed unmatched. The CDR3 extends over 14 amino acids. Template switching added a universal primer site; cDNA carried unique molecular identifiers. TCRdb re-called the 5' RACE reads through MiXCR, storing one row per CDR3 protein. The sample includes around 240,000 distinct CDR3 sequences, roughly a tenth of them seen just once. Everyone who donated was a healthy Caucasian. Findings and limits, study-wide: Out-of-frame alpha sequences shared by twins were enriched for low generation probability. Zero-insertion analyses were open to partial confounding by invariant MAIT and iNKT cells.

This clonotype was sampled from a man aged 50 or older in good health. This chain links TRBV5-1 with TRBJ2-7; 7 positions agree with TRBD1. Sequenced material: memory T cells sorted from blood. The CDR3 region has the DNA TGCGCCAGCAGACAAACAGGGGCTCGTGACGAGCAGTACTTC. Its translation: CASRQTGARDEQYF.